This T cell receptor (beta chain) came from a study of cytomegalovirus exposure and HLA in healthy donors. Overall study results and limits: Analysis performed later showed TCR beta chains linked to HLA being more clonally expanded than equally common others.

Note on this clone: What it binds is not known.

Germline CDR1 MGHRA, CDR2 YSYEKL. This CDR3 region has 14 residues. Between the trimmed V and J ends, which lost 3 bases and 5 bases, there was a span of 13 bases. The PCR ran on 60 Vbeta and 13 Jbeta primers. This table comes from immunoSEQ multiplex PCR, and its TCRdb copy is limited to in-frame clones, with some not included. The table records 60,000 or so clones, less than 75% of them present only once. The source of this sequence is a man aged 50-59 years in good health and CMV-seropositive. Sequencing used PBMCs. The V and J genes are TRBV4-1 and TRBJ1-1; D is perhaps TRBD1 (6 bases). CDR3 sequence reads: CASSQVRQVTEAFF. The CDR3 nucleotides are TGCGCCAGCAGCCAGGTTCGACAGGTTACTGAAGCTTTCTTT.